This record covers a single T cell receptor beta chain. This entry comes from a study of blood T cell repertoires in COVID-19. Study-level information: Collection of acute and convalescent COVID-19 samples took place in the United States, Italy and Spain. T cells, B-cell-depleted T cells, or PBMCs provided the cDNA or gDNA that served as material.

Germline CDR1 LNHDA, CDR2 SQIVND (reference sequence). The CDR3 is 13 amino acids. With 3 bases removed from V and 7 bases from J, the gap between germline ends came to 12 bases. Study processing details: Cell counts per sample came from amplifying reference gene primers. The repertoire was sequenced with immunoSEQ multiplex PCR; TCRdb's copy has only in-frame clones and lacks some. The V and J calls and clone size were taken over from that table, and D and trimming were inferred from the DNA. The sample yields around 1,800 clones, 60% to 80% seen once. This receptor was obtained from a man in his sixties or seventies with active COVID-19. The specimen sequenced was peripheral blood. J is TRBJ1-1 and V is TRBV19; D gene uncertain. The CDR3 reads CASSMGLRSEAFF. In DNA form, the CDR3 reads TGTGCCAGTAGTATGGGTCTTCGGAGTGAAGCTTTCTTT.